Sequencing of this T cell receptor beta chain was carried out in a study of blood T cell repertoires in COVID-19. CDR1 and CDR2 from the germline V gene are SGDLS and YYNGEE. The CDR3 contains 14 residues. J gave up 9 bases and V 1 base, and 7 bases lay outside the gene matches. In the original analysis: Quantification of nucleated cells was approximated via reference gene primer amplification. Generated by immunoSEQ multiplex PCR, the TCRdb table keeps only in-frame clones and is missing some. V, J and clone size are taken as reported in that table, and D and trimming were inferred from the DNA itself. The sample lists hundreds of thousands of clones; approximately 87% were seen once. In its sample, this clone was seen a few times.

The specimen was peripheral blood. The V call is TRBV9, the J call TRBJ2-1; 7 positions agree with TRBD2. This TCR was sampled from a woman aged 50 to 60 with acute or convalescent COVID-19. The CDR3 DNA follows: TGTGCCAGCAGCGTACCGGGAGGCTCGTCTGAGCAGTTCTTC. This translates into CASSVPGGSSEQFF. Full variable domain (missing parts from reference TRBV9 and TRBJ2-1): DSGVTQTPKHLITATGQRVTLRCSPRSGDLSVYWYQQSLDQGLQFLIQYYNGEERAKGNILERFSAQQFPDLHSELNLSSLELGDSALYFCASSVPGGSSEQFFGPGTRLTVL.